Reported below is one T cell receptor (beta chain). The antigen is not known. The record originates from a study of T-cell memory formation after mild COVID-19. The study, taken as a whole, reports: Later expanders leaned CD4+, whereas clones that contracted between day 15 and 85 were balanced CD4/CD8.

Amplification by 5'RACE using constant-segment primers produced TCR alpha and TCR beta cDNA libraries that carried sample barcodes and UMIs. TCRdb reanalysed the 5' RACE reads using MiXCR and keeps one entry per CDR3 protein. The data contain a few hundred thousand distinct CDR3 sequences, approximately 25% of them singletons. This CDR3 contains 19 residues. V lost 2 bases to trimming and J lost 5 bases; unmatched junction nucleotides: 20. The germline CDR1 and CDR2 sequences are SGHTA and FQGTGA. This clonotype was sampled from an adult woman who had mild COVID-19 (a few samples of this study predate the infection). Cell type and time point are not known. J is TRBJ2-5 and V is TRBV7-3, with 7 bases lining up with TRBD2. The sequencing sample was made of PBMCs or a T cell subset sorted from them (not recorded which). CDR3 sequence: CASSLLASGYRKSGETQYF. In DNA, the CDR3 is TGTGCCAGCAGCTTATTGGCTAGCGGATACCGAAAGAGTGGTGAGACCCAGTACTTC. Full variable domain (missing parts from reference TRBV7-3 and TRBJ2-5): GAGVSQTPSNKVTEKGKYVELRCDPISGHTALYWYRQSLGQGPEFLIYFQGTGAADDSGLPNDRFFAVRPEGSVSTLKIQRTERGDSAVYLCASSLLASGYRKSGETQYFGPGTRLLVL.